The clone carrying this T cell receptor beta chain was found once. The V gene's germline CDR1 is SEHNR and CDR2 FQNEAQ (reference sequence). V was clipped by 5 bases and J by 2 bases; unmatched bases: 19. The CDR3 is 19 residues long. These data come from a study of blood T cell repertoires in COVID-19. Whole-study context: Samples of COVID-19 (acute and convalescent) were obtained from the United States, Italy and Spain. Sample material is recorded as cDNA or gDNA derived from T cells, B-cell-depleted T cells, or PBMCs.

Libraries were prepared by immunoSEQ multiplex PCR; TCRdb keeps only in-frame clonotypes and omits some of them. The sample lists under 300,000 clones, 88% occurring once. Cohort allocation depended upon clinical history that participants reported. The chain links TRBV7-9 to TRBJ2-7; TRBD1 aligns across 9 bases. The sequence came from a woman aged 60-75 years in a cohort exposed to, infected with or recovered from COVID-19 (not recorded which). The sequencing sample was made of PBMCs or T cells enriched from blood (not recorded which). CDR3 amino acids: CASSPTPTGGWVPAYEQYF. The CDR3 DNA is TGTGCCAGCAGCCCGACCCCGACAGGGGGATGGGTGCCGGCCTACGAGCAGTACTTC.